The 28 T cell receptor beta chains below all came from one sample that was sequenced in a study of blood T cell repertoires in COVID-19. The method was immunoSEQ multiplex PCR; TCRdb's version includes in-frame clones alone and lacks a portion of them. Among roughly 250,000 clones listed, about 93% were seen once. Sequencing was carried out using PBMCs or T cells enriched from blood (not recorded which). These receptors were obtained from a woman aged 18-29 years who had recovered from COVID-19.

This clone was observed a single time. The rearrangement uses TRBV19 and TRBJ2-7; weak D call: TRBD2 (6 bases). The CDR3 spans 14 residues. CDR1 is LNHDA and CDR2 is SQIVND in the germline V gene (reference sequence). Trimming removed 5 bases from V and 8 bases from J, with 19 bases in between. The CDR3 is CASSRLVGPVQQYF. In DNA form, the CDR3 reads TGTGCCAGTAGTCGACTAGTAGGGCCGGTTCAGCAGTACTTC.

This sequence joins TRBV4-2 and TRBJ1-2; D might be TRBD1 (6 bases). Germline CDR1 and CDR2: LGHNA and YNFKEQ. CDR3 length: 16 amino acids. Trimming took off 0 bases at V and 3 bases at J, with 14 bases between the two ends. CDR3 loop: CASSQDRRGRYYGYTF. CDR3 DNA sequence: TGTGCCAGCAGCCAAGATCGCAGGGGCAGATACTATGGCTACACCTTC.

Only a few counts were recorded for this clone. V is TRBV5-1 and J is TRBJ1-4; 10 bases match TRBD1. The germline V gene encodes CDR1 SGHRS and CDR2 YFSETQ. The CDR3 length is 17 residues. With V trimmed by 7 bases and J by 4 bases, 13 bases remained unmatched. DNA for the CDR3: TGCGCCAGCGCAAAAGGATACGGGACAGGGGTTAATGAAAAACTGTTTTTT. Translation gives CASAKGYGTGVNEKLFF. Drawing the rest from reference TRBV5-1 and TRBJ1-4, the complete variable domain is KAGVTQTPRYLIKTRGQQVTLSCSPISGHRSVSWYQQTPGQGLQFLFEYFSETQRNKGNFPGRFSGRQFSNSRSEMNVSTLELGDSALYLCASAKGYGTGVNEKLFFGSGTQLSVL.

The chain recombines TRBV6-5 with TRBJ1-5, with 9 bases matching TRBD1. The CDR3 runs to 15 residues. V dropped 6 bases and J dropped 3; count of bases not matched to a gene: 6. Germline CDR1 and CDR2: MNHEY and SVGAGI. CDR3 coding DNA: TGTGCCAGCAGGAGCGGGACAGGGTTCAATCAGCCCCAGCATTTT. Its protein product is CASRSGTGFNQPQHF.

The chain combines TRBV2 with TRBJ1-6, with D possibly TRBD1 on 5 matching bases. The length of the CDR3 is 12 residues. V was clipped by 7 bases and J by 10 bases, with 11 bases between them. Germline CDR1 reads SNHLY; CDR2 reads FYNNEI. The chain's CDR3 is CASNRMGSPLHF. Here the CDR3 DNA reads TGTGCCAGCAACAGGATGGGGTCACCCCTCCACTTT.

The rearrangement joins TRBV4-1 to TRBJ2-5, with 11 bases identical to TRBD2. With V trimmed by 3 bases and J by 1 base, 10 bases remained unmatched. This CDR3 comprises 18 residues. CDR1 is MGHRA, CDR2 YSYEKL, per germline. In nucleotides, the CDR3 is TGCGCCAGCAGCCACAGCCCAACTAGCGGGAGATCCCAAGAGACCCAGTACTTC. Its protein product is CASSHSPTSGRSQETQYF.

The genes are TRBV6-1 and TRBJ1-2; D is perhaps TRBD1 (6 bases). The CDR3 runs to 15 residues. The germline V and J ends were trimmed by 3 bases and 4 bases, with 15 bases remaining between them. Per the germline V gene, CDR1 is MNHNS and CDR2 is SASEGT. DNA for the CDR3: TGTGCCAGCAGTGAGGGGGCGAATAATATCTATGGCTACACCTTC. Translating it yields CASSEGANNIYGYTF.

The J gene is TRBJ1-2, the V gene TRBV5-8, with TRBD1 identical over 7 bases. V lost 1 base and J lost 0; bases outside the gene matches: 6. The V gene's germline CDR1 is SGHTS and CDR2 YDEGEE. The CDR3 loop spans 16 amino acids. The DNA of the CDR3 is TGTGCCAGCAGCTTGACAGGGGTTCTGACTAACTATGGCTACACCTTC. Amino acids: CASSLTGVLTNYGYTF.

This clone has only one observation. The chain recombines TRBV28 with TRBJ1-1; D call uncertain. The germline V and J ends were trimmed by 7 bases and 2 bases, with 5 bases remaining between them. Germline V CDR1 and CDR2: MDHEN, SYDVKM. The CDR3 is made up of 11 amino acids. The CDR3 DNA reads TGTGCCAGCACCTTAAACACTGAAGCTTTCTTT. Translated: CASTLNTEAFF.

In this sample, this clone turned up once. The CDR3 protein is CSASIRGSYEQYF. In DNA form, the CDR3 reads TGCAGTGCTAGTATCCGGGGCTCCTACGAGCAGTACTTC. The V gene is TRBV20-1, the J gene TRBJ2-7; the D gene is possibly TRBD2 (5 bases). The V and J ends lost 3 bases and 0 bases respectively, with 9 bases between them. CDR1 is DFQATT, CDR2 SNEGSKA, per germline (reference sequence). The CDR3 is 13 amino acids.

The chain employs TRBV7-3 and TRBJ1-1; D is uncertain. The CDR3 contains 15 residues. The germline V and J ends were trimmed by 4 bases and 0 bases, with 12 bases remaining between them. Germline values: CDR1 SGHTA, CDR2 FQGTGA. The CDR3 coding sequence is TGTGCCAGCAGCTCCACGAGGCGGTTGAACACTGAAGCTTTCTTT. Residues: CASSSTRRLNTEAFF.

This chain connects TRBV19 to TRBJ1-2, with TRBD1 matching 8 bases. The CDR3 covers 13 residues. The V gene's germline CDR1 is LNHDA and CDR2 SQIVND (reference sequence). With V trimmed by 2 bases and J by 9 bases, 5 bases remained unmatched. CDR3 DNA sequence: TGTGCCAGTAGTATATCGACAGGGGTACGCTACACCTTC. Amino acids: CASSISTGVRYTF.

This chain links TRBV19 with TRBJ1-2; D unclear. Germline assignment: CDR1 LNHDA and CDR2 SQIVND (reference sequence). The CDR3 runs 12 residues. Trimming took off 5 bases at V and 4 bases at J, with 8 bases between the two ends. The CDR3 region has the DNA TGTGCCAGTAGTGACGGGTTCTATGGCTACACCTTC. Protein: CASSDGFYGYTF.

The V gene is TRBV19, the J gene TRBJ1-4; maybe TRBD1 (6 bases). V gave up 10 bases and J gave up 4 bases, with 13 bases separating them. Per germline, CDR1 LNHDA and CDR2 SQIVND (reference sequence). CDR3 length: 13 residues. The CDR3 bases are TGTGCCACAAAAGGACAGAATAATGAAAAACTGTTTTTT. Encoded protein: CATKGQNNEKLFF.

This rearrangement joins TRBV15 to TRBJ2-7; TRBD1 aligns across 7 bases. Germline CDR1 is LNHNV and CDR2 is YYDKDF (reference sequence). V was pared by 3 bases and J by 2 bases, with 7 bases of the junction left unmatched. The CDR3 consists of 15 residues. The CDR3 sequence is CATSSPNRGAYEQYF. The DNA for the CDR3 is TGTGCCACCAGCAGCCCGAACAGGGGAGCCTACGAGCAGTACTTC.

V and J are TRBV3-1 (or the pseudogene TRBV3-2) and TRBJ2-2, with D possibly being TRBD2 (5 bases). The CDR3 spans 16 residues. Germline V gene lookup returns CDR1 LGHDT and CDR2 YNNKEL (reference sequence). Deletions cut 0 bases from V and 3 bases from J, with 11 bases between. CDR3 in DNA: TGTGCCAGCAGCCAAGATCGGGAAGGGTACACCGGGGAGCTGTTTTTT. Translated: CASSQDREGYTGELFF.

The genes are TRBV3-1 (or the pseudogene TRBV3-2) and TRBJ2-1, with TRBD1 matching over 7 bases. Per the germline V gene, CDR1 is LGHDT and CDR2 is YNNKEL (reference sequence). The CDR3 sequence is 14 residues long. Losses at the gene ends were 4 bases for V and 4 bases for J; bases not matched to a gene: 4. As DNA, the CDR3 is TGTGCCAGCAGCCCCGGGACAGCGTACAATGAGCAGTTCTTC. Translating it yields CASSPGTAYNEQFF.

The gene calls are TRBV2 and TRBJ1-2, with TRBD1 as a possible D gene (5 bases). Germline CDR1 SNHLY, CDR2 FYNNEI. The CDR3 is 13 residues long. Trimming left V 6 bases short and J 1 base short, with 9 bases between. The CDR3 reads CASSVDSNYGYTF. CDR3 nucleotide sequence: TGTGCCAGCAGCGTCGACAGTAACTATGGCTACACCTTC.

The sample holds a few counts of this clone. The chain uses TRBV9 and TRBJ1-1, with D possibly TRBD1 on 6 matching bases. CDR3 length equals 13 residues. Germline CDR1 SGDLS, CDR2 YYNGEE. V was cut by 1 base and J by 7 bases, with 11 bases left in between. CDR3 region: CASSVNLGGEAFF. CDR3 nucleotides: TGTGCCAGCAGCGTAAATTTAGGGGGTGAAGCTTTCTTT.

This clone was found once. The J gene is TRBJ1-5, the V gene TRBV4-1; 7 positions agree with TRBD1. This CDR3 contains 14 residues. The ends lost 4 bases at V and 7 bases at J; junction bases unmatched: 7. The germline V gene has CDR1 MGHRA and CDR2 YSYEKL. The CDR3 sequence is CASSLNRGGQPQHF. The CDR3 region has the DNA TGCGCCAGCAGCCTGAACAGGGGAGGCCAGCCCCAGCATTTT.

V and J are TRBV10-2 and TRBJ1-6, with D hard to call. Deletions cut 3 bases from V and 10 bases from J, with 7 bases between. CDR1 and CDR2 from the germline V gene are WSHSY and SAAADI. CDR3 length equals 12 residues. The CDR3 sequence: CASSEQFSPLHF. Written as DNA, the CDR3 is TGCGCCAGCAGTGAACAGTTCTCACCCCTCCACTTT.

As for this clone: No DNA is shown, since the ends of the CDR3 on it are uncertain; the CDR3 is the one TCRdb lists. The V call is TRBV1, the J call TRBJ1-2; the D call of TRBD1 is as the table states it, not checked on the DNA. TRBV1 is a pseudogene locus. The CDR3 spans 15 amino acids, including both terminal residues. This CDR3 reads CTSSQVGQGARGYTF.

V gene TRBV5-8 combines with J gene TRBJ1-2; D perhaps matches TRBD1 (5 bases). The CDR3 runs 18 residues. Trimming shortened V by 1 base and J by 0 bases, and 19 bases separated the two germline ends. Germline CDR1 reads SGHTS; CDR2 reads YDEGEE. DNA for the CDR3: TGTGCCAGCAGCTTGATCCAAACCCGCAGGGCCGCTAACTATGGCTACACCTTC. This sequence encodes CASSLIQTRRAANYGYTF.

The chain combines TRBV19 with TRBJ1-1; 7 positions agree with TRBD1. V shed 5 bases and J 1 base; nucleotides not matched to a gene: 1. The CDR3 is 13 residues long. The germline V gene encodes CDR1 LNHDA and CDR2 SQIVND (reference sequence). The CDR3 reads CASSYRGNTEAFF. As DNA, the CDR3 is TGTGCCAGTAGTTACAGGGGGAACACTGAAGCTTTCTTT.

The chain joins TRBV11-3 to TRBJ1-1, with 8 positions matching TRBD1. Germline CDR1 reads SGHNT; CDR2 reads YENEEA. The CDR3 runs 15 residues. Trimming removed 1 base from V and 6 bases from J; junction bases left unmatched: 7. In nucleotides, the CDR3 is TGTGCCAGCAGCTTAGGGACGACAGGGGCGGCTGAAGCTTTCTTT. This gives the protein CASSLGTTGAAEAFF.

This clone was detected once. This rearrangement joins TRBV9 to TRBJ1-2; possibly TRBD1 for D (6 bases). The V end was cut by 3 bases, the J end by 1 base, with 16 bases between. This CDR3 spans 16 amino acids. Germline V gene data show CDR1 as SGDLS and CDR2 as YYNGEE. CDR3 residues: CASSAHGEGVNYGYTF. The CDR3 DNA reads TGTGCCAGCAGCGCTCATGGGGAGGGGGTTAACTATGGCTACACCTTC.

The rearrangement uses TRBV18 and TRBJ1-2; the match to TRBD1 covers 7 bases. The germline gives CDR1 KGHSH, CDR2 LQKENI. The CDR3 totals 13 residues. J was trimmed by 4 bases and V by 1 base; bases with no gene match: 0. The chain's CDR3 is CASSPQGAYGYTF. Written as DNA, the CDR3 is TGTGCCAGCTCACCACAGGGGGCCTATGGCTACACCTTC.

This clone was detected once. The CDR3 reads CASSSVAAGSSTDTQYF. CDR3 sequence (DNA): TGTGCCAGCAGCTCGGTCGCAGCGGGGTCTAGCACAGATACGCAGTATTTT. The rearrangement joins TRBV5-8 to TRBJ2-3, with 7 bases that match TRBD2. The CDR3 is 17 amino acids. CDR1 SGHTS and CDR2 YDEGEE come from the germline V gene. V trimming: 3 bases; J trimming: 0 bases; junction bases outside the gene matches: 10.